The 31 T cell receptor beta chains below come from one sample, sequenced in a study of T cell responses to AZD1222 COVID-19 vaccine. Here immunoSEQ multiplex PCR was the method, and the copy in TCRdb shows in-frame clones only, minus some. The sample holds about 93,000 clones, roughly 90% seen once. The input for sequencing was peripheral blood, taken on day 0 of MenACWY control vaccination. These receptors all stem from an adult in good health.

V gene TRBV28 combines with J gene TRBJ2-5; 16 nucleotides align to TRBD2. Germline CDR1 reads MDHEN; CDR2 reads SYDVKM. The length of the CDR3 is 18 residues. The V gene end was trimmed by 3 bases and the J gene end by 0 bases; junction bases not matched to a gene: 4. CDR3 nucleotides: TGTGCCAGCAGTTTGGGACTAGCGGGGGGGTATGACCAAGAGACCCAGTACTTC. This encodes CASSLGLAGGYDQETQYF.

The rearrangement joins TRBV12-3 or TRBV12-4 to TRBJ1-5, with D unresolved. V was trimmed by 2 bases and J by 7 bases, leaving 9 bases between them. This CDR3 has 13 amino acids. CDR3 bases: TGTGCCAGCAGTTTACAGTCTGCGCAGCCCCAGCATTTT. Its translation is CASSLQSAQPQHF.

The V call is TRBV6-5, the J call TRBJ1-5, with 7 bases matching TRBD1. The CDR3 runs 14 residues. Per germline, CDR1 MNHEY and CDR2 SVGAGI. Unmatched junction bases numbered 3, after V lost 0 bases and J lost 7 bases. CDR3 DNA sequence: TGTGCCAGCAGTTACTCTACAGGGGTCCAGCCCCAGCATTTT. Amino acid sequence: CASSYSTGVQPQHF.

This clone came up once. This rearrangement joins TRBV5-1 to TRBJ1-3, with 9 positions matching TRBD1. Germline V gene sequence: CDR1 SGHRS, CDR2 YFSETQ. The length of the CDR3 is 17 residues. The junction had 12 bases not matched to a gene; V was cut back by 4 bases and J by 4 bases. CDR3 in DNA: TGCGCCAGCAGCCAACTAAGCTCGGGACAGGGAGGAAACACCATATATTTT. Its translation is CASSQLSSGQGGNTIYF.

This chain links TRBV14 with TRBJ2-5; 15 nucleotides match TRBD2. V gave up 6 bases and J gave up 1 base; unmatched junction bases: 15. The CDR3 sequence is 20 residues long. Germline lookup yields CDR1 SGHDN and CDR2 FVKESK. CDR3 nucleotide sequence: TGTGCCAGCAGTAAACCGGGACTAGCGGGGGGCCCTTGGGGCCAAGAGACCCAGTACTTC. Translating gives CASSKPGLAGGPWGQETQYF.

V usage is TRBV4-3 and J usage is TRBJ2-3; D is tentatively TRBD1 or TRBD2 (6 bases each). The CDR3 totals 15 residues. Trimming left V 0 bases short and J 1 base short, with 8 bases between. Germline assignment: CDR1 LGHNA and CDR2 YSLEER. The CDR3 spells CASSQEGGRTDTQYF. CDR3 nucleotide sequence: TGCGCCAGCAGCCAAGAAGGGGGGCGCACAGATACGCAGTATTTT.

The chain recombines TRBV3-1 (or the pseudogene TRBV3-2) with TRBJ1-3; D ambiguous. The CDR3 runs 16 residues. With 1 base removed from V and 0 bases from J, the gap between germline ends came to 10 bases. Germline CDR1 LGHDT, CDR2 YNNKEL (reference sequence). CDR3 DNA sequence: TGTGCCAGCAGCCAAGTCGTGGGGTACTCTGGAAACACCATATATTTT. As protein: CASSQVVGYSGNTIYF.

The CDR3 sequence: CASSSPGRAVYNEQFF. CDR3 bases: TGTGCCAGCAGTTCACCAGGGAGGGCTGTTTACAATGAGCAGTTCTTC. The chain employs TRBV27 and TRBJ2-1; 7 nucleotides match TRBD2. The germline V gene encodes CDR1 MNHEY and CDR2 SMNVEV (reference sequence). The V and J ends lost 4 bases and 4 bases, in that order; junction bases with no gene match: 10. This CDR3 region has 16 residues.

This rearrangement joins TRBV27 to TRBJ1-3; 7 bases line up with TRBD1. CDR3 length equals 15 residues. J lost 3 bases, V lost 3 bases, and 5 bases had no gene match. CDR1 is MNHEY and CDR2 is SMNVEV in the germline V gene (reference sequence). The CDR3, as DNA: TGTGCCAGCAGTTTCTCGACAGGGCATGGAAACACCATATATTTT. Translation: CASSFSTGHGNTIYF.

The V gene is TRBV4-1, the J gene TRBJ1-4; no clear D. The V end lost 3 bases, the J end lost 8 bases, and 7 bases lay between the germline ends. CDR3 length equals 12 residues. The germline V gene encodes CDR1 MGHRA and CDR2 YSYEKL. CDR3 bases: TGCGCCAGCAGCCAGACGAGGGAAAAACTGTTTTTT. Translation: CASSQTREKLFF.

The chain employs TRBV5-4 and TRBJ2-5, with TRBD2 identical over 15 bases. Per germline, CDR1 SGHNT and CDR2 YYREEE (reference sequence). Losses at the gene ends were 4 bases for V and 6 bases for J; bases not matched to a gene: 10. This CDR3 region has 17 residues. Here the CDR3 reads CASSMGTSGGYVQTQYF. CDR3 nucleotides: TGTGCCAGCAGCATGGGGACTAGCGGGGGGTATGTGCAGACCCAGTACTTC.

V gene TRBV28 combines with J gene TRBJ1-5; D is unclear. The V gene's germline CDR1 is MDHEN and CDR2 SYDVKM. V lost 2 bases and J lost 3, with 2 bases in between. The CDR3 runs to 12 residues. CDR3 region: CASSLNNQPQHF. Written as DNA, the CDR3 is TGTGCCAGCAGTTTAAACAATCAGCCCCAGCATTTT.

The chain couples TRBV6-5 to TRBJ2-1; the match to TRBD2 covers 12 bases. Trimming at V came to 6 bases and at J to 5 bases, leaving 5 bases not matched to a gene. In germline, CDR1 is MNHEY, CDR2 SVGAGI. This CDR3 is built from 15 residues. In DNA form, the CDR3 reads TGTGCCAGCAGCCCCACTAGCGGGGGGCACAATGAGCAGTTCTTC. This encodes CASSPTSGGHNEQFF.

The CDR3: CASGRGGGTDTQYF. The DNA of the CDR3 is TGCGCCAGCGGTCGGGGGGGTGGCACAGATACGCAGTATTTT. The V gene is TRBV10-2, the J gene TRBJ2-3; the match to TRBD2 covers 8 bases. V was pared by 8 bases and J by 1 base, with 5 bases of the junction left unmatched. Germline lookup yields CDR1 WSHSY and CDR2 SAAADI. The CDR3 extends over 14 amino acids.

The chain carries TRBV6-5 and TRBJ2-1; possibly TRBD1 for D (5 bases). This CDR3 is 15 amino acids long. V was pared by 4 bases and J by 3 bases, with 13 bases between. The V gene's germline CDR1 is MNHEY and CDR2 SVGAGI. Here the CDR3 reads CASSLSQGRYNEQFF. In DNA form, the CDR3 reads TGTGCCAGCAGTTTGAGTCAGGGCCGCTACAATGAGCAGTTCTTC.

The chain joins TRBV27 to TRBJ1-6; 8 bases are a match to TRBD1. The V gene end was trimmed by 3 bases and the J gene end by 9 bases; junction bases not matched to a gene: 7. The CDR3 is 15 amino acids. CDR1 is MNHEY and CDR2 is SMNVEV in the germline V gene (reference sequence). The DNA of the CDR3 is TGTGCCAGCAGTTTGTGGACAGGGAGAGGTTCACCCCTCCACTTT. This codes for CASSLWTGRGSPLHF.

V is TRBV7-2 and J is TRBJ2-7; D not resolved. Trimming removed 5 bases at V and 2 bases at J, with 19 bases between. CDR3 length: 16 residues. Looked up from germline, CDR1 is SGHTA and CDR2 is FQGNSA. The CDR3 nucleotides are TGTGCCAGCAGCCAAACCTACATCAGTACAACCTACGAGCAGTACTTC. Amino acids: CASSQTYISTTYEQYF.

V is TRBV27 and J is TRBJ2-5; D not resolved. V was shortened by 5 bases and J by 0 bases, with 4 bases between the two germline ends. The CDR3 is made up of 12 amino acids. Per germline, CDR1 MNHEY and CDR2 SMNVEV (reference sequence). The CDR3 coding sequence is TGTGCCAGCAGTCCCAACCAAGAGACCCAGTACTTC. It is translated as CASSPNQETQYF.

The rearrangement joins TRBV5-1 to TRBJ2-7; D perhaps matches TRBD1 (6 bases). The CDR3 sequence is 15 residues long. V lost 2 bases, J lost 5 bases, and 17 bases lay in between. Germline lookup yields CDR1 SGHRS and CDR2 YFSETQ. The CDR3 region is CASSLNVGTSNEQYF. The CDR3, as DNA: TGCGCCAGCAGCTTAAACGTCGGGACAAGTAACGAGCAGTACTTC.

This sequence joins TRBV10-1 and TRBJ1-5; D not resolved. This CDR3 has 12 amino acids. Trimming took off 6 bases at V and 6 bases at J, with 9 bases between the two ends. Germline V CDR1 and CDR2: WNHNN, SYGVQD (reference sequence). The CDR3 region has the DNA TGCGCCAGCAGAGCATTAGCTCAGCCCCAGCATTTT. It is translated as CASRALAQPQHF.

The V call is TRBV4-3, the J call TRBJ2-7; no clear D. The CDR3 spans 14 residues. Germline CDR1 and CDR2: LGHNA and YSLEER. V lost 2 bases and J lost 2, with 10 bases in between. The DNA for the CDR3 is TGCGCCAGCAGCCAAAACGTCGGCGCCTACGAGCAGTACTTC. It yields the protein CASSQNVGAYEQYF.

Notes on this clone: Germline and junction disagree at one end, which may indicate a read error. The chain combines TRBV7-9 with TRBJ1-5; D is ambiguous. Germline loops: CDR1 SEHNR, CDR2 FQNEAQ (reference sequence). The CDR3 loop spans 13 amino acids. The CDR3 nucleotides are TGTGCCAGCAGCGACGTTAGCAATCGGCCCCAGCATTTT. The encoded protein is CASSDVSNRPQHF.

J is TRBJ2-4 and V is TRBV14; no clear D. This CDR3 spans 15 amino acids. CDR1 is SGHDN, CDR2 FVKESK, per germline. V lost 0 bases to trimming and J lost 2 bases, with 8 bases between them. CDR3 region: CASSQEAASKNIQYF. CDR3 bases: TGTGCCAGCAGCCAAGAAGCTGCGTCCAAAAACATTCAGTACTTC.

V gene TRBV30 combines with J gene TRBJ1-3; D possibly corresponds to TRBD1 (5 bases). The ends were cut back, 1 base at V and 2 bases at J, with 15 bases in the middle. There are 16 residues in the CDR3. CDR1 GTSNPN and CDR2 SVGIG come from the germline V gene (reference sequence). Here the CDR3 reads CAWSETREGTGNTIYF. The CDR3 bases are TGTGCCTGGAGTGAAACCAGGGAAGGGACTGGAAACACCATATATTTT.

This clone occurred once. The V gene is TRBV5-5, the J gene TRBJ1-3, with TRBD1 matching 9 bases. The CDR3 is 15 amino acids. CDR1 and CDR2 (germline): SGHKS, YYEKEE (reference sequence). J gave up 7 bases and V 4 bases, and 9 bases lay outside the gene matches. The CDR3 nucleotides are TGTGCCAGCAGCCCCGCGTCTGACAGGGGGAACACCATATATTTT. Protein sequence: CASSPASDRGNTIYF.

V is TRBV11-3 and J is TRBJ1-2; D is perhaps TRBD1 (6 bases). The germline CDR1 and CDR2 sequences are SGHNT and YENEEA. This CDR3 is built from 15 residues. V dropped 4 bases and J dropped 4 bases, with 16 bases sitting between them. CDR3 amino acids: CASSSRTVGIYGYTF. Here the CDR3 DNA reads TGTGCCAGCAGCTCGCGGACAGTTGGAATCTATGGCTACACCTTC.

The V and J genes are TRBV7-9 and TRBJ2-5; D is uncertain. Trimming removed 1 base at V and 2 bases at J, with 17 bases between. The CDR3 is 17 amino acids. Germline V gives CDR1 SEHNR, CDR2 FQNEAQ (reference sequence). This CDR3 reads CASSLVGSTERQETQYF. DNA of the CDR3: TGTGCCAGCAGCTTAGTAGGGTCTACAGAACGGCAAGAGACCCAGTACTTC.

The V gene is TRBV19, the J gene TRBJ1-1; D unclear. The V end lost 5 bases, the J end lost 0 bases, and 13 bases lay between the germline ends. The germline gives CDR1 LNHDA, CDR2 SQIVND (reference sequence). The CDR3 contains 15 residues. The CDR3 protein is CASSLSGSMNTEAFF. The CDR3 bases are TGTGCCAGTAGTTTGAGCGGAAGCATGAACACTGAAGCTTTCTTT.

The V gene is TRBV5-5, the J gene TRBJ1-4; the D gene is possibly TRBD1 (5 bases). The germline V and J ends were trimmed by 4 bases and 0 bases, with 7 bases remaining between them. Germline CDR1 and CDR2: SGHKS and YYEKEE (reference sequence). The CDR3 covers 14 residues. CDR3 region: CASSRDATNEKLFF. The CDR3 DNA is TGTGCCAGCAGCAGGGACGCAACTAATGAAAAACTGTTTTTT.

The rearrangement joins TRBV4-2 to TRBJ2-7; no reliable D call. This CDR3 is 13 amino acids long. Germline V gene data show CDR1 as LGHNA and CDR2 as YNFKEQ. V was shortened by 3 bases and J by 2 bases, with 8 bases between the two germline ends. The CDR3 sequence is CASSQPQPYEQYF. CDR3 nucleotides: TGTGCCAGCAGCCAGCCTCAGCCCTACGAGCAGTACTTC.

J is TRBJ2-7 and V is TRBV7-3, with D perhaps being TRBD1 or TRBD2 (5 bases each). V was pared by 4 bases and J by 2 bases, with 15 bases between. The CDR3 is made up of 15 amino acids. The germline V gene has CDR1 SGHTA and CDR2 FQGTGA. The CDR3 DNA reads TGTGCCAGCAGCTCCGGGGCCTCCGGGACCTACGAGCAGTACTTC. Protein sequence: CASSSGASGTYEQYF. Full variable domain (missing parts from reference TRBV7-3 and TRBJ2-7): GAGVSQTPSNKVTEKGKYVELRCDPISGHTALYWYRQSLGQGPEFLIYFQGTGAADDSGLPNDRFFAVRPEGSVSTLKIQRTERGDSAVYLCASSSGASGTYEQYFGPGTRLTVT.